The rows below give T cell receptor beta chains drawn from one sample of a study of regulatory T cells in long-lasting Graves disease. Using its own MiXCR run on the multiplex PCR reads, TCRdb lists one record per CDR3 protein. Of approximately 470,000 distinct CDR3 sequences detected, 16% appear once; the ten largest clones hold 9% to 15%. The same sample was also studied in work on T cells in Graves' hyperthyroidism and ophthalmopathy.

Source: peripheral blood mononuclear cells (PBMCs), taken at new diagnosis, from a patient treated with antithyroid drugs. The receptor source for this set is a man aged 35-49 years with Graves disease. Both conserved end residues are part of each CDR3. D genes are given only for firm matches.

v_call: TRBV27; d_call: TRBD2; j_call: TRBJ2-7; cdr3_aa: CASSEIAGTYEQYF
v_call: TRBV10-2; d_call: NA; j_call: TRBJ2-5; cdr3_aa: CASSESIRDPRFGETQYF
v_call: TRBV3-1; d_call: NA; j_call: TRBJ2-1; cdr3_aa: CASSQGHTAGWVNEQFF
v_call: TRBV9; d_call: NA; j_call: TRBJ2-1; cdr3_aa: CASSVDRNEQFF
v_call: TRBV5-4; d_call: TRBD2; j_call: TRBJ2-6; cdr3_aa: CASRLQGGRTNVLTF
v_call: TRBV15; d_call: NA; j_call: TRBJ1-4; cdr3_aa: CATSRRTTNEKLFF
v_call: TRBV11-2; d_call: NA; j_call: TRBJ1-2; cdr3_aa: CASSLQGIANYGYTF
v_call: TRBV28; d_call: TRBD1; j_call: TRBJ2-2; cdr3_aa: CASSQDRAGELFF
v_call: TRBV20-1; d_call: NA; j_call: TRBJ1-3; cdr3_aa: CSARGPGTISVNTIYF
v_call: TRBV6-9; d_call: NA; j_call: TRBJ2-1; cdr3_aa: CASSYGSLAYNEQFF
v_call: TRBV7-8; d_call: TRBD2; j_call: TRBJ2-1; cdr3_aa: CASSATGTSGINEQFF
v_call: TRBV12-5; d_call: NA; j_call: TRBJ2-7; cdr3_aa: CASGLGTDSYEQYF
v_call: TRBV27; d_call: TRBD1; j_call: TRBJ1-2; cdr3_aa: CASSLSLRDSHITF
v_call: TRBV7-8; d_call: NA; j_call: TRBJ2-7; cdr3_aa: CASSVDYEQYF
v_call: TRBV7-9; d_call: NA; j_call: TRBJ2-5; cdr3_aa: CASEKGKTQYF
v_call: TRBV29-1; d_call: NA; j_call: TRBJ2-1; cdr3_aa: CSVIWYNEQFF
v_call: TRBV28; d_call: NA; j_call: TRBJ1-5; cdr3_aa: CASSLGEGDPEVWSNQPQHF
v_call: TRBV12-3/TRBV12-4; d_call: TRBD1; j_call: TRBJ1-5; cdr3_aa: CASSFDRGSNQPQHF
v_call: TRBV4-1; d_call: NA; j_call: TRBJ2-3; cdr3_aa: CASSHAAAVSTDTQYF
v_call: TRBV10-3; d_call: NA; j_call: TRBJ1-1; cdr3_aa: CATEDPGPLNTEAFF
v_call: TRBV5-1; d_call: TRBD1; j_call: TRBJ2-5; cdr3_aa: CASSWPETGGARWETQYF
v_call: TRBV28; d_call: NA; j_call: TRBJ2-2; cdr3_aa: CASTQTSTGELFF
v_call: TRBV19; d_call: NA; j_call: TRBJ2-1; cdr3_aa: CASRFPGQNEQFF
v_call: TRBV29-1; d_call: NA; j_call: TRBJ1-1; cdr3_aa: CSVGVRTEAFF
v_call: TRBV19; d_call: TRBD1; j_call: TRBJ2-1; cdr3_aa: CASSFTGTVGGKFF
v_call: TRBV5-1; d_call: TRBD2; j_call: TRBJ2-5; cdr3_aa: CASSLALTSGRAETQYF
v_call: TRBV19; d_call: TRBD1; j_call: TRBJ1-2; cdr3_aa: CASSFVPGQGYGYTF
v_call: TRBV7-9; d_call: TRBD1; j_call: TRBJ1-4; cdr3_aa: CASSQDRGRWTNEKLFF
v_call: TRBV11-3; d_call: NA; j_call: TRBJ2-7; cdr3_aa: CASSLGGLTGYEQYF
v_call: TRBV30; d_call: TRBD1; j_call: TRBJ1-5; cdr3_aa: CAWSSGQGNQPQHF
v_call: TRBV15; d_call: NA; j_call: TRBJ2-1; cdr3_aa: CATSRDSGNEQFF
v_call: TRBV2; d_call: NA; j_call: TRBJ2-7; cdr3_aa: CASGEEEGVYEQYF
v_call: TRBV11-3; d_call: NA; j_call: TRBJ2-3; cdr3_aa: CASSLSRGTDTQYF
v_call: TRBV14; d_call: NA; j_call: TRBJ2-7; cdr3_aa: CASSQNVRQSRASYEQYF
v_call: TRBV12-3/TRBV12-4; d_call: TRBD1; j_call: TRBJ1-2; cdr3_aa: CASSYRGPDGYTF
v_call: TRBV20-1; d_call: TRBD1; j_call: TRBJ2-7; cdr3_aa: CSARNTSDREHEQYF
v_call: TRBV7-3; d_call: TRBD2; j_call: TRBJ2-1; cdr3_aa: CASSVTSGGYNEQFF
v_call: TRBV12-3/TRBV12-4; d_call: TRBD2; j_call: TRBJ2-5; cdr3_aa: CASSSRTSGVRTGETQYF
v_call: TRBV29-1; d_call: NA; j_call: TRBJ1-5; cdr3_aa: CSAFDETQHF
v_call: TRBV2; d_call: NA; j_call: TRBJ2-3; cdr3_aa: CASSVGRGPADTQYF
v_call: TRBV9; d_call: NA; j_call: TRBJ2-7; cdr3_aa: CASSEGRSPYEQYF
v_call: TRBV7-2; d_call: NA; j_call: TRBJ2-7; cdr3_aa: CASSLSRFGFQYF
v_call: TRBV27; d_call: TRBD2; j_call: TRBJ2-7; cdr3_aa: CATKLAGGYEQYF
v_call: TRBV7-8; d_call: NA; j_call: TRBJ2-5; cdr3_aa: CASSIREQETQYF
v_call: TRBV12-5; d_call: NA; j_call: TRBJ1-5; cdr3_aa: CASGLRDNSNQPQHF
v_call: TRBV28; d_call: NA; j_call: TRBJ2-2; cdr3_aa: CASQITGTGELFF
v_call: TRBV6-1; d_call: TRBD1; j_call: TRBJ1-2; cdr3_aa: CASSPGRGLFNYGYTF
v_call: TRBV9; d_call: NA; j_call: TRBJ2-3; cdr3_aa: CASSVSVGSTDTQYF
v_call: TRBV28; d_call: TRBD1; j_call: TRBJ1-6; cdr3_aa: CASSSTGEFSPLHF
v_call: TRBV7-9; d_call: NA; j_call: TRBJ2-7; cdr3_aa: CASSLWNGNEQYF
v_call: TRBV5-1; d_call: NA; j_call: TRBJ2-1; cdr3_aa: CASSLVGVREQFF
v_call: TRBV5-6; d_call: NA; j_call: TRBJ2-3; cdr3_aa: CASSLTSSGTLTDTQYF
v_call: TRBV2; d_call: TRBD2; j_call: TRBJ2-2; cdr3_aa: CASSTPLAGGHTGELFF